This is a list of T cell receptor beta chains from one sample in a study of cytomegalovirus exposure and HLA in healthy donors. Profiling relied on immunoSEQ multiplex PCR, and the TCRdb table lists in-frame clones only, not all of them. The sample consists of 150,000 to 200,000 clones, 75% to 90% of them appearing once. Sequencing was done on a sample of PBMCs. Receptor source: a human donor in good health. Each CDR3 is given with its conserved first and last residue. The D gene is left open where the match is weak. Expanded clones get a size class; other rows say once, few or many, or leave the size out.

TRBV4-3	-	TRBJ1-3	-	TGCGCCAGCAGCCAAGACAGGGATTACGGAAACACCATATATTTT	CASSQDRDYGNTIYF
TRBV13	-	TRBJ2-7	TRBD1	TGTGCCAGCAGCTCGGCAGGGGGAACCTACGAGCAGTACTTC	CASSSAGGTYEQYF
TRBV4-3	-	TRBJ2-7	TRBD2	TGCGCCAGCAGCCAAAGACTAGCTGACGAGCAGTACTTC	CASSQRLADEQYF
TRBV7-9	once	TRBJ1-4	-	TGTGCCAGCAGCCCGGACAGTACACATGAAAAACTGTTTTTT	CASSPDSTHEKLFF
TRBV7-9	-	TRBJ2-3	TRBD1	TGTTCCAGCAGCTTCCAACCCGGACAGGGGGAGGGCACAGATACGCAGTATTTT	CSSSFQPGQGEGTDTQYF
TRBV7-2	-	TRBJ1-1	-	TGTGCCAGCAGCACCGTACAGGGTTGGAACACTGAAGCTTTCTTT	CASSTVQGWNTEAFF
TRBV4-3	-	TRBJ2-1	-	TGCGCCAGCAGCCAAGATGGGGGGTATGAGCAGTTCTTC	CASSQDGGYEQFF
TRBV5-1	-	TRBJ1-6	-	TGCGCCAGCAGCTTGGATACGCAGGGATCTAATTCACCCCTCCACTTT	CASSLDTQGSNSPLHF
TRBV27	-	TRBJ2-7	-	TGTGCCAGCAGTTTATCGTTGGCTTTCCTGAACGAGCAGTACTTC	CASSLSLAFLNEQYF
TRBV9	few	TRBJ2-5	TRBD2	TGTGCCAGCAGCGCGGGGACTAGCGGGGGCAATGAAGAGACCCAGTACTTC	CASSAGTSGGNEETQYF
TRBV28	-	TRBJ2-5	-	TGTGCCAGCAGTAAGAACATTGGACTACCCGGAGAGACCCAGTACTTC	CASSKNIGLPGETQYF
TRBV4-1	-	TRBJ1-2	-	TGCGCCAGCAGCCAAGATATAAATTCGGGGGGACTACATGGCTACACCTTC	CASSQDINSGGLHGYTF
TRBV13	-	TRBJ2-1	TRBD1	TGTGCCAGCAGCTCGGACAGGGGGCTTTATGAGCAGTTCTTC	CASSSDRGLYEQFF
TRBV5-1	-	TRBJ2-1	TRBD2	TGCGCCAGCAGTCTAACTAGCGGGGGGCGGGAGCAGTTCTTC	CASSLTSGGREQFF
TRBV7-8	-	TRBJ1-2	-	TGTGCCAGCAGCCTCCCCCGGGTAGAGGGCTACACCTTC	CASSLPRVEGYTF
TRBV7-2	-	TRBJ2-2	-	TGTGCCAGCAGCTTAGTCAGGGGGAACACCGGGGAGCTGTTTTTT	CASSLVRGNTGELFF
TRBV5-1	-	TRBJ2-5	-	TGCGCCAGCAGTGCGTGGGGGGATAAAGAGACCCAGTACTTC	CASSAWGDKETQYF
TRBV11-3	-	TRBJ2-1	-	TGTGCCAGCAGCTTAGGGGCCGCCACCTACAATGAGCAGTTCTTC	CASSLGAATYNEQFF
TRBV12-5	-	TRBJ2-7	TRBD2	TGTGCTAGTGGCCTCACTAGCGCCTACGAGCAGTACTTC	CASGLTSAYEQYF
TRBV4-1	-	TRBJ1-3	TRBD1	TGCGCCAGCAGCCGCTCGGTAGGGGGCGCAAACACCATATATTTT	CASSRSVGGANTIYF
TRBV9	few	TRBJ2-1	TRBD1	TGTGCCAGCAGCGCCCGGGACAGGAACTACAATGAGCAGTTCTTC	CASSARDRNYNEQFF
TRBV6-5	-	TRBJ2-1	TRBD1	TGTGCCAGCAGAGAAACAGGGGGATCCTACAATGAGCAGTTCTTC	CASRETGGSYNEQFF
TRBV19	-	TRBJ2-5	-	TGTGCCAGTAGTCCCCAGGGGGGTCGAGAGACCCAGTACTTC	CASSPQGGRETQYF
TRBV30	-	TRBJ2-3	TRBD2	TGTGCCTGGTTTTCATCTAAGGGACTAGCGGGGGCAGATACGCAGTATTTT	CAWFSSKGLAGADTQYF
TRBV5-4	-	TRBJ2-5	TRBD2	TGTGCCAGCAGCCCCGTGGGGGGGTTTATAGAGACCCAGTACTTC	CASSPVGGFIETQYF
TRBV5-1	-	TRBJ2-1	-	TGCGCCAGCAGCCTTGTGTCCGGGGGGCTCCTCTACAATGAGCAGTTCTTC	CASSLVSGGLLYNEQFF
TRBV7-9	-	TRBJ2-3	TRBD1	TGTGCCAGCAGCTTGGCCGGGACAGGGGGTTCAGATACGCAGTATTTT	CASSLAGTGGSDTQYF
TRBV4-3	-	TRBJ2-1	-	TGCGCCAGCAGCCAAGACCACTCCTACAATGAGCAGTTCTTC	CASSQDHSYNEQFF
TRBV7-6	-	TRBJ1-1	-	TGTGCCAGCAGCCCCAACACGAACACTGAAGCTTTCTTT	CASSPNTNTEAFF
TRBV6-1	-	TRBJ1-2	TRBD1	TGTGCCAGCAGTGACGGGACAGCAAACTATGGCTACACCTTC	CASSDGTANYGYTF
TRBV4-3	-	TRBJ2-7	TRBD1	TGCGCCAGCAGCCAAGCATGGACAGGGGCCCTCGAGCAGTACTTC	CASSQAWTGALEQYF
TRBV28	-	TRBJ1-1	TRBD1	TGTGCCAGCAGTATACAGGGGGCGATCACTGAAGCTTTCTTT	CASSIQGAITEAFF
TRBV6-5	-	TRBJ2-7	-	TGTGCCAGCAGCTCCGGGACATTATTGTCCTACGAGCAGTACTTC	CASSSGTLLSYEQYF
TRBV6-6	few	TRBJ1-1	TRBD1	TGTGCCAGCACTAGGGACAGGGGTGCGACTGAAGCTTTCTTT	CASTRDRGATEAFF
TRBV5-5	-	TRBJ1-1	TRBD1	TGTGCCAGCAGCTTAACACAGGGGGGGTACACTGAAGCTTTCTTT	CASSLTQGGYTEAFF
TRBV7-9	-	TRBJ1-1	-	TGTGCCAGCAGCTTTTTGGCCTTCTCGAACACTGAAGCTTTCTTT	CASSFLAFSNTEAFF
TRBV4-3	-	TRBJ2-3	TRBD2	TGCGCCAGCTCCCTAATTAGCGGGGGAACAGATACGCAGTATTTT	CASSLISGGTDTQYF
TRBV2	-	TRBJ2-5	-	TGTGCCAGCAGTGAGACTGACTATAACCAAGAGACCCAGTACTTC	CASSETDYNQETQYF
TRBV19	-	TRBJ2-2	-	TGTGCCAGTCGGTATAGCGGCACCGGGGAGCTGTTTTTT	CASRYSGTGELFF
TRBV2	-	TRBJ2-7	-	TGTGCCATCCTTAAGACCCAAGCAGGCCGTGACGAGCAGTACTTC	CAILKTQAGRDEQYF
TRBV27	-	TRBJ2-7	TRBD2	TGTGCCAGCAGTTTCCTTGGACTAGCGGGGGAGTCCTACGAGCAGTACTTC	CASSFLGLAGESYEQYF
TRBV11-3	-	TRBJ2-7	TRBD2	TGTGCCAGCAGCTCCAACGGGGGGGGGCCCTACGAGCAGTACTTC	CASSSNGGGPYEQYF
TRBV10-3	-	TRBJ1-1	-	TGTGCCATCGTAGGGACACAGAACACTGAAGCTTTCTTT	CAIVGTQNTEAFF
TRBV27	-	TRBJ1-5	-	TGTGCCAGCAGTTTTGACTCCAATAGCAATCAGCCCCAGCATTTT	CASSFDSNSNQPQHF
TRBV10-3	once	TRBJ2-7	TRBD2	TGTGCCATCAGTGAGCCCGGGACTAGCGGGGGGAACGAGCAGTACTTC	CAISEPGTSGGNEQYF
TRBV6-1	-	TRBJ1-1	-	TGTGCCAGCAGTGAAAGGGGCTCGGCTTTCTTT	CASSERGSAFF
TRBV9	few	TRBJ2-1	TRBD2	TGTGCCAGCAGCGTAGTCGGTAGCGGGGGGGCTGAGCAGTTCTTC	CASSVVGSGGAEQFF
TRBV4-2	once	TRBJ2-1	-	TGTGCCAGCAGCCAAGGACTAGGAGTCACCTACAATGAGCAGTTCTTC	CASSQGLGVTYNEQFF
TRBV11-2	once	TRBJ1-1	TRBD1	TGTGCCAGCAGCTTTTCAGGGGGCTACACTGAAGCTTTCTTT	CASSFSGGYTEAFF
TRBV20-1	-	TRBJ1-1	-	TGCAGTGCTAAAGGGGTCCTTGAAGCTTTCTTT	CSAKGVLEAFF
TRBV5-1	-	TRBJ1-2	TRBD1	TGCGCCAGCAGCTTGGAACCCGGACAGGGTCACGGCTACACCTTC	CASSLEPGQGHGYTF
TRBV2	-	TRBJ2-2	TRBD1	TGTGCCAGCCGAGTCCTTGGGACAGGGGGGGGGTCCGGGGAGCTGTTTTTT	CASRVLGTGGGSGELFF
TRBV4-3	-	TRBJ2-7	TRBD2	TGCGCCAGCAGCCTCAGACTAGCGGCTTACGAGCAGTACTTC	CASSLRLAAYEQYF
TRBV6-5	few	TRBJ1-1	-	TGTGCCAGCCGAGGACAGATTCTAGCTGAAGCTTTCTTT	CASRGQILAEAFF
TRBV21-1	-	TRBJ2-7	-	TGTGCCAGCAGCAAAATAGCGGGGGGGCCGTCCTACGAGCAGTACTTC	CASSKIAGGPSYEQYF
TRBV6-5	once	TRBJ1-1	-	TGTGCCAGCAGCCTAGGAGACCGGGCTGAAGCTTTCTTT	CASSLGDRAEAFF
TRBV6-4	-	TRBJ1-5	TRBD1	TGTGCCAGCAGTGACAGCCCGACAGGGGGTCCCAATCAGCCCCAGCATTTT	CASSDSPTGGPNQPQHF